The entry below describes one T cell receptor beta chain. This specimen belongs to a study of blood T cell repertoires in COVID-19. TCRdb's copy holds only in-frame clones and misses some; the assay was immunoSEQ multiplex PCR. This repertoire shows 75,000 to 95,000 clones, approximately 70% found once; its top ten account for 20% to 25%. Germline V gene data show CDR1 as MNHEY and CDR2 as SVGAGI. Deletions cut 0 bases from V and 10 bases from J, with 15 bases between. The CDR3 spans 15 residues. This rearrangement joins TRBV6-5 to TRBJ1-4; no clear D. This clonotype originated in a woman aged 55-70 years in a cohort sampled during active or convalescent COVID-19. The sample comprised peripheral blood. CDR3 sequence: CASSYSTETGGKLFF. CDR3 DNA: TGTGCCAGCAGTTACTCGACTGAAACCGGAGGAAAACTGTTTTTT.